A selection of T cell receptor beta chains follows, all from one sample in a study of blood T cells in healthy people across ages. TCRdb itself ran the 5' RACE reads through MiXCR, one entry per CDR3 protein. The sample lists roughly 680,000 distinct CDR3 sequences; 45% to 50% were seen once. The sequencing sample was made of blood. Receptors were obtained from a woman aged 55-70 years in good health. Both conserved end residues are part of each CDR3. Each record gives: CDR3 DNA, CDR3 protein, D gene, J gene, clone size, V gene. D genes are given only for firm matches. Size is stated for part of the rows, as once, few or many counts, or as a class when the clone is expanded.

CDR3 DNA: TGCGCCAGCGGGGAGGCGAGCTCCTACAATGAGCAGTTCTTC
CDR3 protein: CASGEASSYNEQFF
D gene: -
J gene: TRBJ2-1
clone size: -
V gene: TRBV5-1

CDR3 DNA: TGCAGTGCTAGAGGATTCTCCTACAATGAGCAGTTCTTC
CDR3 protein: CSARGFSYNEQFF
D gene: -
J gene: TRBJ2-1
clone size: -
V gene: TRBV20-1

CDR3 DNA: TGTGCCAGCAGCTCGGAGTGGGCCAAAAACATTCAGTACTTC
CDR3 protein: CASSSEWAKNIQYF
D gene: -
J gene: TRBJ2-4
clone size: -
V gene: TRBV7-9

CDR3 DNA: TGCGCCAGCAGCCGGGGGACAGGGAAAACGGGGGAGCAGTACTTC
CDR3 protein: CASSRGTGKTGEQYF
D gene: TRBD1
J gene: TRBJ2-7
clone size: -
V gene: TRBV5-1

CDR3 DNA: TGTGCCAGCAGGGAGGGTACTGCGGGGCGCAATGAGCAGTACTTC
CDR3 protein: CASREGTAGRNEQYF
D gene: -
J gene: TRBJ2-5
clone size: few
V gene: TRBV28

CDR3 DNA: TGTGCCAGCAGTGAAGATGGATGGGGAGGTTCGGCGTCTGGGGCCAACGTCCTGACTTTC
CDR3 protein: CASSEDGWGGSASGANVLTF
D gene: -
J gene: TRBJ2-6
clone size: -
V gene: TRBV6-1

CDR3 DNA: TGCGCCAGCAGCTTGGACCAGGAATCTGGGGCCAACGTCCTGACTTTC
CDR3 protein: CASSLDQESGANVLTF
D gene: -
J gene: TRBJ2-6
clone size: -
V gene: TRBV5-1

CDR3 DNA: TGCAGTGCTAGAGGGGGACAGGGGGCCCACCACAATGAGCAGTACTTC
CDR3 protein: CSARGGQGAHHNEQYF
D gene: TRBD1
J gene: TRBJ2-7
clone size: -
V gene: TRBV20-1

CDR3 DNA: TGTGCCAGCAGCTTAGGGCCGCGGAGCTCTGGGGCCAACGTCCTGACTTTC
CDR3 protein: CASSLGPRSSGANVLTF
D gene: -
J gene: TRBJ2-6
clone size: many
V gene: TRBV7-2

CDR3 DNA: TGTGCCAGCAGTGATCCCTGGACTAGCGGGAACAATGAGCAGTTCTTC
CDR3 protein: CASSDPWTSGNNEQFF
D gene: TRBD2
J gene: TRBJ2-1
clone size: -
V gene: TRBV6-6

CDR3 DNA: TGTGCCAGCAGCGTTATTCACATGGGCTCCTACAATGAGCAGTTCTTC
CDR3 protein: CASSVIHMGSYNEQFF
D gene: -
J gene: TRBJ2-1
clone size: few
V gene: TRBV7-2

CDR3 DNA: TGTGCCAGCAGCTTTGCCAGGAACACTGAAGCTTTCTTT
CDR3 protein: CASSFARNTEAFF
D gene: -
J gene: TRBJ1-1
clone size: -
V gene: TRBV7-2

CDR3 DNA: TGTGCCAGCAGCTTAGCAGGGTACGGGCATGGCTACACCTTC
CDR3 protein: CASSLAGYGHGYTF
D gene: -
J gene: TRBJ1-2
clone size: few
V gene: TRBV7-8

CDR3 DNA: TGTGCCACCAGCAGAGAAGGTAGGGGGTTCCCCTACAATGAGCAGTTCTTC
CDR3 protein: CATSREGRGFPYNEQFF
D gene: -
J gene: TRBJ2-1
clone size: -
V gene: TRBV15

CDR3 DNA: TGTGCCAGCTCACCACTGGCGCAGGGGGTGGGCACTGAAGCTTTCTTT
CDR3 protein: CASSPLAQGVGTEAFF
D gene: TRBD1
J gene: TRBJ1-1
clone size: few
V gene: TRBV18

CDR3 DNA: TGTGCCAGCAGCTTAGTCGGCGGGGGGCTAGAAGAGACCCAGTACTTC
CDR3 protein: CASSLVGGGLEETQYF
D gene: TRBD2
J gene: TRBJ2-5
clone size: once
V gene: TRBV7-2

CDR3 DNA: TGTGCCAGTATAAGCCCCGCGAACTATGGCTACACCTTC
CDR3 protein: CASISPANYGYTF
D gene: -
J gene: TRBJ1-2
clone size: -
V gene: TRBV19

CDR3 DNA: TGTGCCATCAACCGGGACGGGGCTAACTATGGCTACACCTTC
CDR3 protein: CAINRDGANYGYTF
D gene: -
J gene: TRBJ1-2
clone size: many
V gene: TRBV10-3

CDR3 DNA: TGTGCCAGCAGCTTAAGACTAGCGGGAGGGAACATTCAGTACTTC
CDR3 protein: CASSLRLAGGNIQYF
D gene: TRBD2
J gene: TRBJ2-4
clone size: many
V gene: TRBV7-2

CDR3 DNA: TGCAGTGCCAAGCAGGGACAGGGTCTGAATGAGCAGTTCTTC
CDR3 protein: CSAKQGQGLNEQFF
D gene: TRBD1
J gene: TRBJ2-1
clone size: -
V gene: TRBV20-1

CDR3 DNA: TGTGCCAGCAGTACCCGGGACTCAGGAGTTGTCCAGTACTTC
CDR3 protein: CASSTRDSGVVQYF
D gene: -
J gene: TRBJ2-7
clone size: few
V gene: TRBV12-3/TRBV12-4

CDR3 DNA: TGTGCCAGCAGTGATTTAGTAGGCAGGGTGGTCCCCGACGAGCAGTACTTC
CDR3 protein: CASSDLVGRVVPDEQYF
D gene: -
J gene: TRBJ2-7
clone size: -
V gene: TRBV2

CDR3 DNA: TGTGCCAGCAGCTTCCCCCCCACTAGCGGGAGCATGGGTGAGCAGTTCTTC
CDR3 protein: CASSFPPTSGSMGEQFF
D gene: TRBD2
J gene: TRBJ2-1
clone size: -
V gene: TRBV7-6

CDR3 DNA: TGTGCCAGCAACCAACCCGGGAGATACAATGAGCAGTTCTTC
CDR3 protein: CASNQPGRYNEQFF
D gene: -
J gene: TRBJ2-1
clone size: -
V gene: TRBV5-8

CDR3 DNA: TGTGCCAGCAGCCGGGACAAGGGATCCGAGCAGTACTTC
CDR3 protein: CASSRDKGSEQYF
D gene: -
J gene: TRBJ2-7
clone size: -
V gene: TRBV12-3/TRBV12-4

CDR3 DNA: TGTGCCACCAGTGAACATGACAGGGCAGAGCGGGAGACCCAGTTCTTC
CDR3 protein: CATSEHDRAERETQFF
D gene: -
J gene: TRBJ2-1
clone size: -
V gene: TRBV24-1

CDR3 DNA: TGTGCTAGCAGCCCAGATTTAGGGGGGAGATCGTATTTT
CDR3 protein: CASSPDLGGRSYF
D gene: -
J gene: TRBJ2-3
clone size: -
V gene: TRBV7-7

CDR3 DNA: TGTGCCAGCAGATCAGGAGCGGTAGAGGGACACACTGAAGCTTTCTTT
CDR3 protein: CASRSGAVEGHTEAFF
D gene: -
J gene: TRBJ1-1
clone size: -
V gene: TRBV7-9